These T cell receptor beta chains were read from a single sample in a study of metastatic and nonmetastatic thyroid tumors. With MiXCR, TCRdb reprocessed the PCR reads. Of about 12,000 clones in the sample, 28% were seen once. The sample was tumor tissue. The source is a female donor with papillary thyroid cancer or a benign thyroid nodule (not recorded which). Some clones in this sample may be carry-over from other donors' samples. The CDR3 runs from the conserved cysteine through the conserved F or W. The D gene is left open where the match is weak. Clone size appears in some rows only: once, few, many, or a class for an expanded clone.

NA,TRBV6-1,few,TRBJ1-2,TGTGCCAGCAGGAACCGGGACATCAACATTGGTGGCTACACCTTC,CASRNRDINIGGYTF
NA,TRBV7-9,NA,TRBJ2-7,TGTGCCAGCAGTTTACTGAGAGAGCAGTACTTC,CASSLLREQYF
NA,TRBV10-1,few,TRBJ2-2,TGCGCCAGCAGTCGGTCCGACACCGGGGAGCTGTTTTTT,CASSRSDTGELFF
TRBD2,TRBV10-3,many,TRBJ2-1,TGTGCCATCAGAAAACTAGCGGGAGTCAGGGATGAGCAGTTCTTC,CAIRKLAGVRDEQFF
NA,TRBV28,NA,TRBJ1-1,TGTGCCAGCAGTTTTTCTGGGACCCCTGAAGCTTTCTTT,CASSFSGTPEAFF
NA,TRBV6-1,NA,TRBJ1-1,TGTGCCACCACGAACCGTAAGGACACTGAAGCTTTCTTT,CATTNRKDTEAFF
NA,TRBV30,few,TRBJ1-1,TGTGCCTGGGGTGGGGGGGGCGTCTATACTGAAGCTTTCTTT,CAWGGGGVYTEAFF
NA,TRBV9,NA,TRBJ1-6,TGTGCCAGCAGCGTAGGGCAGGGTACCTATAATTCACCCCTCCACTTT,CASSVGQGTYNSPLHF
NA,TRBV20-1,medium-sized,TRBJ1-6,TGCAGTGCTAGAGATGGACAGCTCTTCTATAATTCACCCCTCCACTTT,CSARDGQLFYNSPLHF
NA,TRBV20-1,medium-sized,TRBJ1-4,TGCAGTGCTAGAGCCGTGGCCCCGGGACTACGGGGGGAAAAACTGTTTTTT,CSARAVAPGLRGEKLFF
NA,TRBV7-8,many,TRBJ2-5,TGTGCCAGCAGCTTAGCTAGCCAAGAGACCCAGTACTTC,CASSLASQETQYF
NA,TRBV5-5,NA,TRBJ2-3,TGTGCCAGCAGCTTTACTAGGAGGTCTGATACTCATTACTTT,CASSFTRRSDTHYF
TRBD2,TRBV20-1,NA,TRBJ2-2,TGCAGTGCGTCGACTAGCGGGACCGGGGAGCTGTTTTTT,CSASTSGTGELFF
NA,TRBV12-3/TRBV12-4,few,TRBJ2-2,TGTGCCAGCAGTACTACAGGGTCGAACACCGGGGAGCTGTTTTTT,CASSTTGSNTGELFF
TRBD1,TRBV24-1,NA,TRBJ2-2,TGTGCCACCAGTGATGCCGGGACAGGGACGTCCGGGGAGCTGTTTTTT,CATSDAGTGTSGELFF
NA,TRBV4-1,NA,TRBJ1-2,TGCGCCAGCAGCCAAGAATACAGAGACTATGGCTACACCTTC,CASSQEYRDYGYTF
NA,TRBV7-9,many,TRBJ1-6,TGTGCCAGCAGCAGGGGGGGCAGTAATTCACCCCTCCACTTT,CASSRGGSNSPLHF
TRBD2,TRBV4-2,many,TRBJ2-4,TGTGCCAGCAGCCAAGATCTAGCGGGAGTAGTCGGAAACATTCAGTACTTC,CASSQDLAGVVGNIQYF
TRBD2,TRBV6-2/TRBV6-3,NA,TRBJ2-2,TGTGCCAGCAGGCGAGGCGGGAGCGCGAACACCGGGGAGCTGTTTTTT,CASRRGGSANTGELFF
NA,TRBV28,few,TRBJ1-2,TGTGCCATCAGCCCCCGTGACGGTCGGTTAGACTATGTCTACACCTTC,CAISPRDGRLDYVYTF
NA,TRBV20-1,NA,TRBJ2-7,TGCAGTGCTGAATACAGGGCCTACGAGCAGTACTTC,CSAEYRAYEQYF
TRBD1,TRBV27,few,TRBJ2-7,TGTGCCAGCAGTCCATTATCACTGACGTTACAGGGGGGCCTGGAGCAGTACTTC,CASSPLSLTLQGGLEQYF
NA,TRBV9,NA,TRBJ2-2,TGTGCCAGCAGCCCAGGGGTCAACACCGGGGAGCTGTTTTTT,CASSPGVNTGELFF
NA,TRBV12-5,few,TRBJ2-7,TGTGCTAGTGGTTTGGCAGGACTGGGATTGGAGCAGTACTTC,CASGLAGLGLEQYF
NA,TRBV19,medium-sized,TRBJ2-7,TGTGCCAGTAGTGCATCCGGGACTGGCTACGAGCAGTACTTC,CASSASGTGYEQYF
NA,TRBV29-1,many,TRBJ1-5,TGCAGCGTTGGGACAGCTAGCAATCAGCCCCAGCATTTT,CSVGTASNQPQHF
NA,TRBV27,medium-sized,TRBJ1-2,TGTGCCAGCAGTTTATGGGGGGTCGGTACTAACTATGGCTACACCTTC,CASSLWGVGTNYGYTF
NA,TRBV20-1,NA,TRBJ2-7,TGCAGTGCCGGAGTGGGGGGCGGAGGTTTCTACGAGCAGTACTTC,CSAGVGGGGFYEQYF
NA,TRBV6-6,NA,TRBJ2-2,TGTGCCAGCAGTTACGGTCAGGGGGGAGTAACAGGGGAGCTGTTTTTT,CASSYGQGGVTGELFF
TRBD1,TRBV28,few,TRBJ2-1,TGTGCCAGCAGTTTAAGGGGCGACAGGGTATACGACAATGAGCAGTTCTTC,CASSLRGDRVYDNEQFF
NA,TRBV5-1,NA,TRBJ2-3,TGCGCCAGCATCTTGGATGGTTTCGATACGCAGTATTTT,CASILDGFDTQYF
NA,TRBV9,medium-sized,TRBJ2-1,TGTGCCAGCAGCATACAGGGAGCCCCACCCTACAATGAGCAGTTCTTC,CASSIQGAPPYNEQFF
NA,TRBV7-2,NA,TRBJ1-1,TGTGCCAGCAGCTTAGGGGCCGCATTCTTTGAAGCTTTCTTT,CASSLGAAFFEAFF
TRBD1,TRBV12-3/TRBV12-4,NA,TRBJ1-6,TGTGCCAGCAGATCGGCAGGGGGATTATTTCGGTATAATTCACCCCTCCACTTT,CASRSAGGLFRYNSPLHF
NA,TRBV19,many,TRBJ2-1,TGTGCCAGTGGAGCGGGCTTTAGCTCCTACAATGAGCAGTTCTTC,CASGAGFSSYNEQFF
NA,TRBV29-1,many,TRBJ2-2,TGCAGCGTTGAATGGCCCGTGAACACCGGGGAGCTGTTTTTT,CSVEWPVNTGELFF
NA,TRBV2,few,TRBJ1-2,TGTGCCAGCAGTGAACTCTGGAATGGCTACACCTTC,CASSELWNGYTF
TRBD1,TRBV12-3/TRBV12-4,few,TRBJ2-1,TGTGCCAGCAGTTTTCCCTCCGGGGACAGGGTATACAATGAGCAGTTCTTC,CASSFPSGDRVYNEQFF
TRBD2,TRBV28,NA,TRBJ2-3,TGTGCCAGCAGTTTATTAGGAGCGGGAGGGCCCTTGACAGATACGCAGTATTTT,CASSLLGAGGPLTDTQYF
TRBD2,TRBV29-1,many,TRBJ2-5,TGCAGCGTTGAAGTCGAAAGCGGTTGGACCAGCGGGAGTCGAGAGGAGACCCAGTACTTC,CSVEVESGWTSGSREETQYF
TRBD1,TRBV6-1,NA,TRBJ1-2,TGTGCCAGCAGTGATCCGGGACAGGTCCTCTATGGCTACACCTTC,CASSDPGQVLYGYTF
NA,TRBV13,medium-sized,TRBJ1-1,TGTGCCAGCAGCGGAGGGGACAAAGCTTTCTTT,CASSGGDKAFF
NA,TRBV5-1,many,TRBJ2-6,TGCGCCAGCAGCTTGGTATCCTCCTCTGGGGCCAACGTCCTGACTTTC,CASSLVSSSGANVLTF
TRBD1,TRBV29-1,many,TRBJ2-1,TGCAGCGGCCTACCCTATACTGGACAGGGAACTAACAATGAGCAGTTCTTC,CSGLPYTGQGTNNEQFF
NA,TRBV3-1,many,TRBJ2-5,TGTGCCAGCAGCCAAGGTGGGCTAGCACGAGAGACCCAGTACTTC,CASSQGGLARETQYF
TRBD2,TRBV2,many,TRBJ2-5,TGTGCCAGCGCTAGCGGGAGGATCGAGACCCAGTACTTC,CASASGRIETQYF